This T cell receptor beta chain is from a study of T-cell reconstitution after alpha-beta-depleted transplantation in children. The CDR3 consists of 18 residues. Germline CDR1 LNHNV, CDR2 YYDKDF (reference sequence). V lost 3 bases, J lost 2 bases, and 20 bases lay in between. As it was prepared, the TCRbeta library received unique molecular identifiers. TCRdb reprocessed the PCR reads via MiXCR and lists one record per CDR3 protein. The data show hundreds of thousands of distinct CDR3 sequences, about an eighth seen once. This clonotype was seen ten or more times. Sequences were derived from PBMCs, sampled from the stem cell graft. The chain is built from TRBV15 and TRBJ1-5; a possible D gene is TRBD1 (6 bases). The sequence came from a human donor who donated a stem cell graft to a child with Fanconi anemia. CDR3 region: CATSRGHRVGVGNQPQHF. CDR3 bases: TGTGCCACCAGCAGGGGACACAGGGTAGGAGTGGGCAATCAGCCCCAGCATTTT.